The rows below give T cell receptor beta chains drawn from one sample of a study of blood T cell repertoires in COVID-19. Clones were sequenced by immunoSEQ multiplex PCR, and TCRdb holds only the in-frame ones, with some missing. The sample has approximately 300,000 clones, roughly 90% seen once. Sequencing input: PBMCs or T cells enriched from blood (not recorded which). The receptors were sampled from a woman in her 30s who had been exposed to COVID-19. Both conserved end residues are part of each CDR3. D genes are given only for firm matches. Clone size, where shown, is once, few, many, or a class for clones that have expanded.

v_call: TRBV19
clone_size: NA
d_call: TRBD1
j_call: TRBJ2-7
cdr3_aa: CASSPRDRGYEQYF
cdr3_nt: TGTGCCAGTAGTCCCCGGGACAGGGGCTACGAGCAGTACTTC

v_call: TRBV5-4
clone_size: NA
d_call: TRBD1
j_call: TRBJ1-2
cdr3_aa: CASSFDRGDYGYTF
cdr3_nt: TGTGCCAGCAGCTTTGACAGGGGGGACTATGGCTACACCTTC

v_call: TRBV18
clone_size: NA
d_call: NA
j_call: TRBJ1-6
cdr3_aa: CASSPEGQTGPLHF
cdr3_nt: TGTGCCAGCTCACCCGAGGGCCAGACGGGACCCCTCCACTTT

v_call: TRBV6-2/TRBV6-3
clone_size: NA
d_call: TRBD1
j_call: TRBJ2-7
cdr3_aa: CASSPSIRGYEQYF
cdr3_nt: TGTGCCAGCAGTCCATCAATCAGGGGGTACGAGCAGTACTTC

v_call: TRBV7-7
clone_size: NA
d_call: TRBD1
j_call: TRBJ1-2
cdr3_aa: CASSFRGTGFNYGYTF
cdr3_nt: TGTGCCAGCAGCTTCCGGGGGACAGGGTTCAACTATGGCTACACCTTC

v_call: TRBV5-4
clone_size: NA
d_call: TRBD1
j_call: TRBJ2-5
cdr3_aa: CASSRQGSRETQYF
cdr3_nt: TGTGCCAGCAGCCGACAGGGGAGCCGAGAGACCCAGTACTTC

v_call: TRBV10-3
clone_size: NA
d_call: NA
j_call: TRBJ1-5
cdr3_aa: CASAASGGGQPQHF
cdr3_nt: TGTGCCTCCGCAGCTTCCGGGGGAGGTCAGCCCCAGCATTTT

v_call: TRBV14
clone_size: NA
d_call: NA
j_call: TRBJ2-6
cdr3_aa: CASSQDTDRTYSGANVLTF
cdr3_nt: TGTGCCAGCAGCCAAGATACAGACAGGACCTACTCTGGGGCCAACGTCCTGACTTTC

v_call: TRBV2
clone_size: NA
d_call: NA
j_call: TRBJ1-5
cdr3_aa: CASTEVRRDQPQHF
cdr3_nt: TGTGCCAGCACGGAGGTCAGGCGAGATCAGCCCCAGCATTTT

v_call: TRBV21-1
clone_size: NA
d_call: NA
j_call: TRBJ2-4
cdr3_aa: CASSKARASGGGLVKNIQYF
cdr3_nt: TGTGCCAGCAGCAAAGCAAGGGCTAGCGGGGGAGGGTTGGTCAAAAACATTCAGTACTTC

v_call: TRBV11-2
clone_size: NA
d_call: NA
j_call: TRBJ2-5
cdr3_aa: CASSQDPGSGETQYF
cdr3_nt: TGTGCCAGCAGCCAGGACCCGGGGAGCGGGGAGACCCAGTACTTC

v_call: TRBV19
clone_size: NA
d_call: NA
j_call: TRBJ1-5
cdr3_aa: CASSIGGSRPQHF
cdr3_nt: TGTGCCAGTAGTATTGGCGGCAGTCGGCCCCAGCATTTT

v_call: TRBV7-3
clone_size: NA
d_call: NA
j_call: TRBJ1-1
cdr3_aa: CASSFGGQSTEAFF
cdr3_nt: TGTGCCAGCAGCTTTGGCGGACAATCCACTGAAGCTTTCTTT

v_call: TRBV7-3
clone_size: NA
d_call: NA
j_call: TRBJ1-1
cdr3_aa: CASSLMGGMNTEAFF
cdr3_nt: TGTGCCAGCAGCTTAATGGGCGGGATGAACACTGAAGCTTTCTTT

v_call: TRBV12-5
clone_size: NA
d_call: TRBD1
j_call: TRBJ1-2
cdr3_aa: CASGPTSNRDRGPYGYTF
cdr3_nt: TGTGCTAGTGGTCCAACCTCCAACCGGGACAGGGGTCCCTATGGCTACACCTTC

v_call: TRBV11-2
clone_size: NA
d_call: NA
j_call: TRBJ1-1
cdr3_aa: CASSLRSGNEAFF
cdr3_nt: TGTGCCAGCAGCTTAAGGTCCGGGAATGAAGCTTTCTTT

v_call: TRBV5-1
clone_size: NA
d_call: TRBD1
j_call: TRBJ1-6
cdr3_aa: CASTPGGTVNSPLHF
cdr3_nt: TGCGCCAGCACCCCAGGGGGGACAGTTAATTCACCCCTCCACTTT

v_call: TRBV7-6
clone_size: few
d_call: NA
j_call: TRBJ1-3
cdr3_aa: CASSWDTGVGNTIYF
cdr3_nt: TGTGCCAGCAGTTGGGACACCGGGGTTGGAAACACCATATATTTT

v_call: TRBV27
clone_size: NA
d_call: NA
j_call: TRBJ1-3
cdr3_aa: CASRGGSGNTIYF
cdr3_nt: TGTGCCAGCCGGGGAGGGTCTGGAAACACCATATATTTT